This T cell receptor beta chain was retrieved from a study of quantifying T cell responses using KT2 cells. Whole-study context: TCR alpha and beta constant-region primers primed reverse transcription of RNA.

The sample is PBMC spiked with counted cells of clone KT2. A range of KT2-to-PBMC ratios was made using fixed PBMC numbers. An oligo carrying a UMI was ligated to the cDNA 3' end. An equimolar mix of RC1.1 and RC1.2 primed the beta chain across TRBC1 and TRBC2. TCRdb processed the UMI-ligation and nested PCR reads anew with MiXCR; each CDR3 protein has one entry. Of roughly 38,000 distinct CDR3 sequences listed, about 17% are singletons. This clonotype was detected a few times. Its target is unknown. Study results and limitations: Even the lowest spike-in, about one KT2 cell per 100,000 PBMC, yielded detectable KT2 sequences.

Sequencing was performed on PBMCs spiked with cells of the T cell clone KT2. This TCR derives from a human donor.

CDR3 residues: CATSPEVGGSPLHF. CDR3 nucleotide sequence: TGTGCCACCAGCCCAGAGGTAGGGGGTTCACCCCTCCACTTT. V gene TRBV15 combines with J gene TRBJ1-6, with D perhaps matching TRBD1 (6 bases). V lost 5 bases, J lost 9 bases, and 14 bases lay in between. The CDR3 extends over 14 amino acids. Germline CDR1 is LNHNV and CDR2 is YYDKDF (reference sequence). The variable domain in full, with the rest retrieved from reference TRBV15 and TRBJ1-6, is DAMVIQNPRYQVTQFGKPVTLSCSQTLNHNVMYWYQQKSSQAPKLLFHYYDKDFNNEADTPDNFQSRRPNTSFCFLDIRSPGLGDTAMYLCATSPEVGGSPLHFGNGTRLTVT.